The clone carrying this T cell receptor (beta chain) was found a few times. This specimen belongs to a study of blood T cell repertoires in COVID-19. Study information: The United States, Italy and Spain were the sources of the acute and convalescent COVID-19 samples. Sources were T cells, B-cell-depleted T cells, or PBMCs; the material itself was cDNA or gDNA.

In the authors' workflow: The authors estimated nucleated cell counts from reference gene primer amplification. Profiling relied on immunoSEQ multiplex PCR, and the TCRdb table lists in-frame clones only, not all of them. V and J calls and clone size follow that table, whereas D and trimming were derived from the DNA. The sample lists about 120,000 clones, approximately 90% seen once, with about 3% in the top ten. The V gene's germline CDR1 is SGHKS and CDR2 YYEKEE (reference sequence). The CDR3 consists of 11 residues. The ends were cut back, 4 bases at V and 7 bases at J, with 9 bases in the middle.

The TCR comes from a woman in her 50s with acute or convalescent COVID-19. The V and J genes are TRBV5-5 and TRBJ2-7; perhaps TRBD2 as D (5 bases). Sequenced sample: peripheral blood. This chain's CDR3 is CASSRGWEQYF. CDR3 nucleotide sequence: TGTGCCAGCAGCCGGGGTTGGGAGCAGTACTTC.